The entry below gives a single T cell receptor (beta chain) sequence along with its context. Its antigen is not identified. The sample is drawn from a study of CD4+ T cells in melanoma. General study points: A reported correlation linked neoantigen-specific CD4+ T cells to CD8+, macrophage and B cell function. Reportedly, melanoma neoantigen-specific CD4+ T cells showed varied differentiation states.

Per germline, CDR1 MNHNS and CDR2 SASEGT. The CDR3 sequence is 15 residues long. Deletions cut 6 bases from V and 3 bases from J, with 15 bases between. TCRdb's copy holds only in-frame clones and misses some; the assay was immunoSEQ multiplex PCR. The sample records 120,000 to 150,000 clones, 80% to 95% being singletons. The chain is built from TRBV6-1 and TRBJ1-5, with D uncertain. This clonotype was sampled from a human donor with melanoma. The CDR3 reads CASRLSQNNNQPQHF. DNA for the CDR3: TGTGCCAGCAGATTGTCCCAGAATAACAATCAGCCCCAGCATTTT.